The clone carrying this T cell receptor beta chain appeared a few times. What it binds is unknown. With the Oncomine TCR Beta short-read assay, DNA from cultured CD4+ T cells was sequenced. One entry per CDR3 protein results from TCRdb running MiXCR on the PCR reads. The sample records about 11,000 distinct CDR3 sequences, about 33% being singletons. Sample treatment: roughly 10-day PBMC culture with coronavirus spike peptide pools or control peptides (ViraFEST assay). This sample is drawn from a study of vaccination and CD4 T cells after COVID-19. For the study at large: Every participant had a vaccine, which was either BNT162b2 or mRNA-1273, given in two doses. Study-wide points: Spike mono-reactive status applied to 304 of 307 vaccine-specific clones in convalescent patients.

This CDR3 region has 14 residues. CDR1 SEHNR and CDR2 FQNEAQ come from the germline V gene (reference sequence). V lost 1 base and J 4 bases, leaving 8 bases between the germline ends. The chain carries TRBV7-9 and TRBJ2-1; D gene ambiguous. The receptor was derived from a human donor who had recovered from COVID-19. Sequenced material: CD4+ T cells from blood, cultured in vitro, taken after SARS-CoV-2 vaccination. The CDR3 sequence is CASSLVGVYNEQFF. DNA for the CDR3: TGTGCCAGCAGCTTAGTCGGAGTTTACAATGAGCAGTTCTTC.